These T cell receptor beta chains were read from a single sample in a study of blood T cells in healthy people across ages. MiXCR was run by TCRdb on the 5' RACE reads, yielding one entry per CDR3 protein. The sample consists of some 750,000 distinct CDR3 sequences, about 20% of them appearing once. The sample was blood. These receptors originate from a man between 65 and 85 years old in good health. Both conserved end residues are part of each CDR3. Each record gives: D gene, clone size, V gene, J gene, CDR3 protein, CDR3 DNA. D genes are given only for firm matches. Clone size appears in some rows only: once, few, many, or a class for an expanded clone.

d_call: .
clone_size: .
v_call: TRBV12-3/TRBV12-4
j_call: TRBJ2-1
cdr3_aa: CASVSRLNNEQFF
cdr3_nt: TGTGCCAGCGTCTCTAGGTTAAACAATGAGCAGTTCTTC

d_call: .
clone_size: few
v_call: TRBV6-2/TRBV6-3
j_call: TRBJ2-1
cdr3_aa: CASSYADRLNEQFF
cdr3_nt: TGTGCCAGCAGTTACGCCGACCGTCTGAATGAGCAGTTCTTC

d_call: .
clone_size: few
v_call: TRBV7-3
j_call: TRBJ1-1
cdr3_aa: CASSTTQQGPAFF
cdr3_nt: TGTGCCAGCAGCACCACCCAGCAGGGTCCGGCTTTCTTT

d_call: .
clone_size: .
v_call: TRBV5-6
j_call: TRBJ1-2
cdr3_aa: CASSSPGPTNYGYTF
cdr3_nt: TGTGCCAGCAGCTCCCCGGGGCCTACTAACTATGGCTACACCTTC

d_call: .
clone_size: many
v_call: TRBV3-1
j_call: TRBJ2-5
cdr3_aa: CASSPLGAETQYF
cdr3_nt: TGTGCCAGCAGCCCTCTCGGGGCAGAGACCCAGTACTTC

d_call: .
clone_size: .
v_call: TRBV6-5
j_call: TRBJ2-1
cdr3_aa: CASRPGGVTEQFF
cdr3_nt: TGTGCCAGCAGACCCGGAGGTGTCACTGAGCAGTTCTTC

d_call: .
clone_size: .
v_call: TRBV30
j_call: TRBJ2-1
cdr3_aa: CACTAEGRNYNEQFF
cdr3_nt: TGTGCCTGCACCGCGGAGGGTCGGAACTACAATGAGCAGTTCTTC

d_call: .
clone_size: .
v_call: TRBV27
j_call: TRBJ1-1
cdr3_aa: CASSLSSQEEAFF
cdr3_nt: TGTGCCAGCAGTTTATCCTCCCAGGAAGAAGCTTTCTTT

d_call: TRBD1
clone_size: once
v_call: TRBV12-3/TRBV12-4
j_call: TRBJ2-5
cdr3_aa: CASSWDSKTQYF
cdr3_nt: TGTGCCAGCAGCTGGGACAGCAAGACCCAGTACTTC

d_call: TRBD2
clone_size: .
v_call: TRBV28
j_call: TRBJ2-5
cdr3_aa: CASRTSGARTQYF
cdr3_nt: TGTGCCAGCAGGACTAGCGGGGCTCGGACCCAGTACTTC

d_call: .
clone_size: few
v_call: TRBV29-1
j_call: TRBJ2-5
cdr3_aa: CSLQRWGQETQYF
cdr3_nt: TGCAGCCTGCAGCGTTGGGGCCAAGAGACCCAGTACTTC

d_call: .
clone_size: .
v_call: TRBV28
j_call: TRBJ2-7
cdr3_aa: CASSPRQIYEQYF
cdr3_nt: TGTGCCAGCAGCCCAAGACAGATCTACGAGCAGTACTTC

d_call: TRBD2
clone_size: .
v_call: TRBV4-2
j_call: TRBJ2-1
cdr3_aa: CASSQTGTSGTYNEQFF
cdr3_nt: TGTGCCAGCAGCCAAACCGGGACTAGCGGGACCTACAATGAGCAGTTCTTC

d_call: .
clone_size: few
v_call: TRBV5-1
j_call: TRBJ2-7
cdr3_aa: CASSFIGEQYF
cdr3_nt: TGCGCCAGCAGCTTTATAGGGGAGCAGTACTTC

d_call: .
clone_size: .
v_call: TRBV4-3
j_call: TRBJ1-2
cdr3_aa: CASSQAQTVNYGYTF
cdr3_nt: TGCGCCAGCAGCCAAGCCCAGACAGTTAACTATGGCTACACCTTC

d_call: .
clone_size: .
v_call: TRBV20-1
j_call: TRBJ1-1
cdr3_aa: CSANMGRGTEASF
cdr3_nt: TGCAGTGCCAACATGGGCAGAGGAACTGAAGCTTCCTTT

d_call: .
clone_size: .
v_call: TRBV20-1
j_call: TRBJ1-3
cdr3_aa: CSARDPGSGNTIYF
cdr3_nt: TGCAGTGCTAGAGATCCGGGGTCTGGAAACACCATATATTTT

d_call: .
clone_size: few
v_call: TRBV5-1
j_call: TRBJ2-1
cdr3_aa: CASSWGNSYNEQFF
cdr3_nt: TGCGCCAGCAGCTGGGGGAACTCCTACAATGAGCAGTTCTTC

d_call: .
clone_size: .
v_call: TRBV29-1
j_call: TRBJ2-3
cdr3_aa: CSVGRATVYNQITDTQYF
cdr3_nt: TGCAGCGTTGGAAGGGCTACAGTGTACAATCAAATCACAGATACGCAGTATTTT

d_call: .
clone_size: .
v_call: TRBV20-1
j_call: TRBJ1-1
cdr3_aa: CSASPTGPQNTEAFF
cdr3_nt: TGCAGTGCTAGCCCGACGGGACCGCAGAACACTGAAGCTTTCTTT

d_call: .
clone_size: .
v_call: TRBV18
j_call: TRBJ2-3
cdr3_aa: CASPRGGEGDRYF
cdr3_nt: TGTGCCAGCCCACGTGGGGGAGAAGGGGATCGGTATTTT

d_call: .
clone_size: many
v_call: TRBV12-3/TRBV12-4
j_call: TRBJ2-7
cdr3_aa: CASRPSTGSYEQYF
cdr3_nt: TGTGCCAGCAGGCCTAGCACAGGGTCCTACGAGCAGTACTTC

d_call: .
clone_size: .
v_call: TRBV4-1
j_call: TRBJ2-1
cdr3_aa: CASSKGGRERNEQFF
cdr3_nt: TGCGCTAGCAGCAAAGGGGGGCGGGAGAGGAATGAGCAGTTCTTC

d_call: .
clone_size: few
v_call: TRBV10-3
j_call: TRBJ1-1
cdr3_aa: CAISRTANTEAFF
cdr3_nt: TGTGCCATCAGCAGGACAGCCAACACTGAAGCTTTCTTT

d_call: TRBD2
clone_size: .
v_call: TRBV11-2
j_call: TRBJ2-1
cdr3_aa: CASSSQRGDSYNEQFF
cdr3_nt: TGTGCCAGCAGCTCCCAGCGGGGGGACTCCTACAATGAGCAGTTCTTC

d_call: TRBD1
clone_size: few
v_call: TRBV12-3/TRBV12-4
j_call: TRBJ2-4
cdr3_aa: CASSSDRGDIQYF
cdr3_nt: TGTGCCAGCAGTTCGGACAGGGGGGACATTCAGTACTTC

d_call: TRBD1
clone_size: .
v_call: TRBV6-1
j_call: TRBJ2-5
cdr3_aa: CASSEPTGGLETQYF
cdr3_nt: TGTGCCAGCAGTGAGCCGACAGGGGGGCTCGAGACCCAGTACTTC

d_call: TRBD2
clone_size: .
v_call: TRBV5-1
j_call: TRBJ2-2
cdr3_aa: CASSTKPLAGGSTGELFF
cdr3_nt: TGCGCCAGCAGCACGAAACCCTTAGCGGGGGGTTCCACCGGGGAGCTGTTTTTT

d_call: .
clone_size: .
v_call: TRBV18
j_call: TRBJ2-1
cdr3_aa: CASSPRPGAYNEQFF
cdr3_nt: TGTGCCAGCTCACCACGGCCAGGGGCATACAATGAGCAGTTCTTC

d_call: TRBD1
clone_size: .
v_call: TRBV29-1
j_call: TRBJ2-7
cdr3_aa: CSVEDTGQGVHEQYF
cdr3_nt: TGCAGCGTTGAAGACACGGGACAGGGGGTCCACGAGCAGTACTTC

d_call: TRBD2
clone_size: once
v_call: TRBV18
j_call: TRBJ2-1
cdr3_aa: CASSGTSFLLDRSYNEQFF
cdr3_nt: TGTGCCAGCTCCGGGACTAGCTTCCTTCTCGACCGTTCCTACAATGAGCAGTTCTTC

d_call: .
clone_size: many
v_call: TRBV9
j_call: TRBJ1-5
cdr3_aa: CASSVGSNQPQHF
cdr3_nt: TGTGCCAGCAGCGTAGGAAGCAATCAGCCCCAGCATTTT

d_call: TRBD1
clone_size: .
v_call: TRBV14
j_call: TRBJ1-5
cdr3_aa: CASSQGTGGHNAGPQHF
cdr3_nt: TGTGCCAGCAGCCAAGGGACAGGGGGACACAATGCAGGGCCCCAGCATTTT

d_call: .
clone_size: .
v_call: TRBV7-2
j_call: TRBJ2-5
cdr3_aa: CASSLSGQKETQYF
cdr3_nt: TGTGCCAGCAGCTTAAGCGGACAAAAAGAGACCCAGTACTTC

d_call: TRBD2
clone_size: .
v_call: TRBV7-2
j_call: TRBJ2-1
cdr3_aa: CAGSGGGQGFDEQFF
cdr3_nt: TGTGCCGGTAGCGGGGGGGGCCAGGGTTTCGATGAGCAGTTCTTC

d_call: .
clone_size: .
v_call: TRBV2
j_call: TRBJ1-5
cdr3_aa: CAGSSPGLRGNQPQHF
cdr3_nt: TGTGCCGGCAGTTCCCCGGGACTCAGGGGCAATCAGCCCCAGCATTTT

d_call: .
clone_size: .
v_call: TRBV3-1
j_call: TRBJ2-1
cdr3_aa: CASSQDRLTLGEQFF
cdr3_nt: TGTGCCAGCAGCCAAGATCGGCTGACCCTCGGTGAGCAGTTCTTC

d_call: TRBD1
clone_size: .
v_call: TRBV6-5
j_call: TRBJ1-4
cdr3_aa: CASSTDRGHEKLFF
cdr3_nt: TGTGCCAGCAGTACCGACAGGGGCCATGAAAAACTGTTTTTT

d_call: .
clone_size: .
v_call: TRBV20-1
j_call: TRBJ1-4
cdr3_aa: CSAPRNEKLFF
cdr3_nt: TGCAGTGCGCCTCGCAATGAAAAACTGTTTTTT

d_call: .
clone_size: once
v_call: TRBV30
j_call: TRBJ1-5
cdr3_aa: CAWSGTLRGQPQHF
cdr3_nt: TGTGCCTGGAGCGGGACATTGAGGGGTCAGCCCCAGCATTTT

d_call: .
clone_size: .
v_call: TRBV12-3/TRBV12-4
j_call: TRBJ2-2
cdr3_aa: CASSRGTFSPGELFF
cdr3_nt: TGTGCCAGCAGTCGGGGGACATTCTCGCCCGGGGAGCTGTTTTTT

d_call: .
clone_size: .
v_call: TRBV5-6
j_call: TRBJ1-2
cdr3_aa: CASSLGRREGYTF
cdr3_nt: TGTGCCAGCAGCTTGGGACGTCGGGAAGGCTACACCTTC

d_call: .
clone_size: .
v_call: TRBV20-1
j_call: TRBJ1-1
cdr3_aa: CSANPGLKAFF
cdr3_nt: TGCAGTGCTAATCCTGGCCTAAAAGCTTTCTTT

d_call: .
clone_size: few
v_call: TRBV5-1
j_call: TRBJ1-2
cdr3_aa: CASSLEGPTNYGYTF
cdr3_nt: TGCGCCAGCAGCTTGGAAGGGCCTACTAACTATGGCTACACCTTC

d_call: .
clone_size: once
v_call: TRBV28
j_call: TRBJ1-5
cdr3_aa: CASSLPGEGQPQHF
cdr3_nt: TGTGCCAGCAGTCTGCCAGGGGAGGGTCAGCCCCAGCATTTT

d_call: .
clone_size: .
v_call: TRBV29-1
j_call: TRBJ2-1
cdr3_aa: CSVQSGGVEQFF
cdr3_nt: TGCAGCGTACAGTCGGGGGGCGTTGAGCAGTTCTTC

d_call: .
clone_size: .
v_call: TRBV6-1
j_call: TRBJ2-5
cdr3_aa: CASSNFRGETQYF
cdr3_nt: TGTGCCAGCAGCAATTTCAGGGGTGAGACCCAGTACTTC

d_call: .
clone_size: .
v_call: TRBV7-9
j_call: TRBJ2-3
cdr3_aa: CASSYSSGSDTQYF
cdr3_nt: TGTGCCAGCAGCTACTCTAGTGGTTCAGATACGCAGTATTTT

d_call: .
clone_size: .
v_call: TRBV5-1
j_call: TRBJ1-2
cdr3_aa: CASSLVPSNYGYTF
cdr3_nt: TGCGCCAGCAGCTTGGTGCCCAGTAACTATGGCTACACCTTC